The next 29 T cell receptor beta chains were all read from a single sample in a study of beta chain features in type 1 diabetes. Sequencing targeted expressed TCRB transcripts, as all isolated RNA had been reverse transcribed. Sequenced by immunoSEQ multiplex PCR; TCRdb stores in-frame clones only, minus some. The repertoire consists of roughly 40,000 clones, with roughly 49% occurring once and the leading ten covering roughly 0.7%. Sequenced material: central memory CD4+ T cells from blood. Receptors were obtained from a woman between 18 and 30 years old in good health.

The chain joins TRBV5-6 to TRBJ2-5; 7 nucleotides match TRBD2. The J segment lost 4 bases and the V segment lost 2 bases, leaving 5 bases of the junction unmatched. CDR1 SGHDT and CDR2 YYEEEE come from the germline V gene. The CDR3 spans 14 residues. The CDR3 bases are TGTGCCAGCAGCTTTACTAGCGCGCGAGAGACCCAGTACTTC. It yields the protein CASSFTSARETQYF.

The CDR3 spells CASSQGGSTEAFF. CDR3 nucleotide sequence: TGTGCCAGCAGCCAAGGAGGCAGCACTGAAGCTTTCTTT. This chain links TRBV14 with TRBJ1-1; D is unclear. V was cut by 1 base and J by 4 bases, with 7 bases left in between. The CDR3 is 13 residues long. The V gene's germline CDR1 is SGHDN and CDR2 FVKESK.

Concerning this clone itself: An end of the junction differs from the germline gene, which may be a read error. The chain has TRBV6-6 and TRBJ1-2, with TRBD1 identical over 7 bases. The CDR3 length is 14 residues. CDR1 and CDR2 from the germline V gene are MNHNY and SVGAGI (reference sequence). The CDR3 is CASSPRGQSRLGFF. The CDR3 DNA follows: TGTGCCAGCAGTCCGAGGGGACAGTCGAGACTAGGTTTCTTC.

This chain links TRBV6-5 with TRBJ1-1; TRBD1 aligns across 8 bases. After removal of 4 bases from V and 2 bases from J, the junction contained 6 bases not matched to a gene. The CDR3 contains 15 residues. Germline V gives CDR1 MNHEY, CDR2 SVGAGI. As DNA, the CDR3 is TGTGCCAGCAGTTCCTACGGGACAGGAAACACTGAAGCTTTCTTT. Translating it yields CASSSYGTGNTEAFF.

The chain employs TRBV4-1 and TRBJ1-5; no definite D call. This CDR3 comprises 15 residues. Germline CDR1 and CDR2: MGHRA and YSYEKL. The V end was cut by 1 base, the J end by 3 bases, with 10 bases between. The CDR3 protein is CASSQGTTDNQPQHF. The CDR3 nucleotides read TGCGCCAGCAGCCAAGGTACCACAGACAATCAGCCCCAGCATTTT.

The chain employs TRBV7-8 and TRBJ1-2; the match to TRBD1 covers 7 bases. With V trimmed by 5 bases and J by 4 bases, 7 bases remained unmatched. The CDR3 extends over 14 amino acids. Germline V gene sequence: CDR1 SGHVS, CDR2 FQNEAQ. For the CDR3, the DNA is TGTGCCAGCAGCACGACAGGGTCTGGCTATGGCTACACCTTC. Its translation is CASSTTGSGYGYTF.

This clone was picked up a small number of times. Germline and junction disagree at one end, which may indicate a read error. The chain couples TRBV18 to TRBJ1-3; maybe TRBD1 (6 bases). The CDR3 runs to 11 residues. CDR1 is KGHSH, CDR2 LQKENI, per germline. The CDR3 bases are TGTGCCAGCTCGGGACCACAGGGTTTCATTTTT. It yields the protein CASSGPQGFIF.

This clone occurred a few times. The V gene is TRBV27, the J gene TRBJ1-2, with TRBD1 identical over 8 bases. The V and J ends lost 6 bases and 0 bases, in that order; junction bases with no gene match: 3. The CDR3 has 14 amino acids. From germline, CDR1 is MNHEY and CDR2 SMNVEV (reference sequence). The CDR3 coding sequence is TGTGCCAGCAGGAGGACAGGGTCTAACTATGGCTACACCTTC. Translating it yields CASRRTGSNYGYTF.

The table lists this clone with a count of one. CDR3 in DNA: TGTGCCAGCACCGACAGGACGCGGGATGAGCAGTTCTTC. Translated: CASTDRTRDEQFF. The chain combines TRBV6-6 with TRBJ2-1; D perhaps matches TRBD1 (6 bases). Germline values: CDR1 MNHNY, CDR2 SVGAGI (reference sequence). The CDR3 has 13 amino acids. V was cut by 7 bases and J by 8 bases, with 15 bases left in between.

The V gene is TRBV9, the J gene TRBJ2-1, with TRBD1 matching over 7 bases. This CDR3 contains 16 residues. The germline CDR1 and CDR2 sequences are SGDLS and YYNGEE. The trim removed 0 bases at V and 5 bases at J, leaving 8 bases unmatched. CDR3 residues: CASSVDPRGRNNEQFF. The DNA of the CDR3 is TGTGCCAGCAGCGTAGACCCCAGGGGGAGAAACAATGAGCAGTTCTTC.

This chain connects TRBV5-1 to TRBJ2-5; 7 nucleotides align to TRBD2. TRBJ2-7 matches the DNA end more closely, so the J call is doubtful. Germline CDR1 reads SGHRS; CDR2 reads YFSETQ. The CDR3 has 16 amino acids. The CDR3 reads CASRRGAGTTAYEQYF. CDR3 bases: TGCGCCAGCAGACGGGGCGCCGGGACTACAGCCTACGAGCAGTACTTC.

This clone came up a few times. DNA of the CDR3: TGTGCCAGCAGCTTAGGGCTAGCGGTATACAATGAGCAGTTCTTC. It yields the protein CASSLGLAVYNEQFF. J is TRBJ2-1 and V is TRBV13, with TRBD2 matching over 7 bases. Per the germline V gene, CDR1 is PRHDT and CDR2 is FYEKMQ (reference sequence). The CDR3 has 15 residues. The V segment lost 0 bases and the J segment 4 bases; nucleotides outside the gene matches: 3.

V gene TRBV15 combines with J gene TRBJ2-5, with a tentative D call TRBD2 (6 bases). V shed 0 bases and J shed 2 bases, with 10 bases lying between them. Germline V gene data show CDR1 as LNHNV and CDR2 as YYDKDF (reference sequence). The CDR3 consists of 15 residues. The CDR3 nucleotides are TGTGCCACCAGCAGAGAATACGGGACTCAAGAGACCCAGTACTTC. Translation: CATSREYGTQETQYF.

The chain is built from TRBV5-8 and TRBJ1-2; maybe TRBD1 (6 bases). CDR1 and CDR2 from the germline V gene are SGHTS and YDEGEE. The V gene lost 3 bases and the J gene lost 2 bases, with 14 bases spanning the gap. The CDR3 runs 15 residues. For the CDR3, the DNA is TGTGCCAGCAGCTCATCAGGGGCGATAAACTATGGCTACACCTTC. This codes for CASSSSGAINYGYTF.

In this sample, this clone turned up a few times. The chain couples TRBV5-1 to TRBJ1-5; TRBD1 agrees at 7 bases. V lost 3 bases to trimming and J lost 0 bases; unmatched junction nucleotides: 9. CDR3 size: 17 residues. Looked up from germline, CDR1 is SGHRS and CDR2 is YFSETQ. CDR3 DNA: TGCGCCAGCAGCTACTCCGGGACAGTTATTAGCAATCAGCCCCAGCATTTT. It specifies CASSYSGTVISNQPQHF.

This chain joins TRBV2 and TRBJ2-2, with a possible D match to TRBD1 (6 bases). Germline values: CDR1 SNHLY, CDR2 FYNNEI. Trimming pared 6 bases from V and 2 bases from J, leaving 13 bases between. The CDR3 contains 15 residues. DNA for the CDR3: TGTGCCAGCAGCTTTGACAGGATCAACACCGGGGAGCTGTTTTTT. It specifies CASSFDRINTGELFF.

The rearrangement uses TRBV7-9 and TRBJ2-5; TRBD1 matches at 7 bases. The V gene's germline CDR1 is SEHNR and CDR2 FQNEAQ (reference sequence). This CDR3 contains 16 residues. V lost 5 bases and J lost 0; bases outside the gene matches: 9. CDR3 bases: TGTGCCAGCAGCCCAGCCGGGACAGCAAACCAAGAGACCCAGTACTTC. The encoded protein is CASSPAGTANQETQYF.

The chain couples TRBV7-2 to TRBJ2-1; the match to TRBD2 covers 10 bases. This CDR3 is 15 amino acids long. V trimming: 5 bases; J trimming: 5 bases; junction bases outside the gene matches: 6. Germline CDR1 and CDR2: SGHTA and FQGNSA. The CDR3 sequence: CASSPRAGGDNEQFF. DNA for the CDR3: TGTGCCAGCAGCCCAAGAGCGGGAGGGGACAATGAGCAGTTCTTC. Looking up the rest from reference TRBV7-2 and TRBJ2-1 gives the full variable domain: GAGVSQSPSNKVTEKGKDVELRCDPISGHTALYWYRQSLGQGLEFLIYFQGNSAPDKSGLPSDRFSAERTGGSVSTLTIQRTQQEDSAVYLCASSPRAGGDNEQFFGPGTRLTVL.

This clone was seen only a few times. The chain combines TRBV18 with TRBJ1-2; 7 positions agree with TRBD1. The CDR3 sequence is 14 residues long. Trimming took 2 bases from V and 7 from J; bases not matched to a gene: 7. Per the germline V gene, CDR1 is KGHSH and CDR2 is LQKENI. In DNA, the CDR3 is TGTGCCAGCTCACCAGCAGGGGGTATTTTTGGCTACACCTTC. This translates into CASSPAGGIFGYTF.

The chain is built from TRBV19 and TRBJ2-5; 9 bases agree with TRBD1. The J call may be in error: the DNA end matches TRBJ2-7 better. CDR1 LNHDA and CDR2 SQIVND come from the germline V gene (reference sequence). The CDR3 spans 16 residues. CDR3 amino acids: CASSRRHRTGVDEQYF. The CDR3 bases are TGTGCCAGTAGTAGACGCCACCGGACAGGGGTCGACGAGCAGTACTTC.

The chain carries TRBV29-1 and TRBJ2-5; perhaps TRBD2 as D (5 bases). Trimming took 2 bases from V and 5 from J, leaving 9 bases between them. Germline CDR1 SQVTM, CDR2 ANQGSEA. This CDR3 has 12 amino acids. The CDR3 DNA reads TGCAGCGTTGAATTTAGCGAGGAGACCCAGTACTTC. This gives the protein CSVEFSEETQYF.

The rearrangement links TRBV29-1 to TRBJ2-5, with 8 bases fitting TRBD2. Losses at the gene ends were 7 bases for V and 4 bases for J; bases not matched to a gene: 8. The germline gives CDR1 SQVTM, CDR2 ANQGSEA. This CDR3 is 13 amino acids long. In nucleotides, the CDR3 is TGCAGCGGCCGCGCGGGGGGTACAGAGACCCAGTACTTC. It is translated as CSGRAGGTETQYF.

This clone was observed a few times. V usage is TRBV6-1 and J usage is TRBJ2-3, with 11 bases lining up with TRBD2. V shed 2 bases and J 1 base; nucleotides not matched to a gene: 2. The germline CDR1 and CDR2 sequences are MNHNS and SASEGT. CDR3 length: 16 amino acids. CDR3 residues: CASSETSGSGTDTQYF. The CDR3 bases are TGTGCCAGCAGTGAAACTAGCGGGAGTGGCACAGATACGCAGTATTTT.

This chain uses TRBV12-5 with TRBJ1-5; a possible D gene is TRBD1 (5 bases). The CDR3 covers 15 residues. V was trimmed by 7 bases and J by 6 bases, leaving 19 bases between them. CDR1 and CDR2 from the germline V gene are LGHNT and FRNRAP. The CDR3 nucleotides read TGTGCTAGTGCCACCGGGACTCCACGGGGTCAGCCCCAGCATTTT. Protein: CASATGTPRGQPQHF.

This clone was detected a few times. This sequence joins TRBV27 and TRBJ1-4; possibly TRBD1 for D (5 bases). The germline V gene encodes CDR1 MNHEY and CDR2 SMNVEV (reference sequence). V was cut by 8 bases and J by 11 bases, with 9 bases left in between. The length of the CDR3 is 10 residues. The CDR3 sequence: CASPGGKLFF. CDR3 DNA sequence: TGTGCCAGCCCGGGGGGGAAACTGTTTTTT.

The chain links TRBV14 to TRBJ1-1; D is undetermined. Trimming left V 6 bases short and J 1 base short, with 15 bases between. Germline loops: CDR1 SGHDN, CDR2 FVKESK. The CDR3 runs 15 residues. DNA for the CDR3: TGTGCCAGCAGACCCACCGGGAGCGGGAACACTGAAGCTTTCTTT. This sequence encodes CASRPTGSGNTEAFF.

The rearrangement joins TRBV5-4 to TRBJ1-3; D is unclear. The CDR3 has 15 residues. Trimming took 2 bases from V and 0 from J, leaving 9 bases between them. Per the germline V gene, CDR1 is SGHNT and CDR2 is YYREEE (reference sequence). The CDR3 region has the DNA TGTGCCAGCAGCTTCGCCAGGAACTCTGGAAACACCATATATTTT. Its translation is CASSFARNSGNTIYF.

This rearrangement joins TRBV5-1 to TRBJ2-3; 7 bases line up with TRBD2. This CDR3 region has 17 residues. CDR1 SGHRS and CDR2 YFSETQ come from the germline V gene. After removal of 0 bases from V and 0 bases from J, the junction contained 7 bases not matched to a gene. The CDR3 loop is CASSLASSGLSTDTQYF. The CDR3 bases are TGCGCCAGCAGCTTGGCGTCTAGCGGACTGAGCACAGATACGCAGTATTTT.

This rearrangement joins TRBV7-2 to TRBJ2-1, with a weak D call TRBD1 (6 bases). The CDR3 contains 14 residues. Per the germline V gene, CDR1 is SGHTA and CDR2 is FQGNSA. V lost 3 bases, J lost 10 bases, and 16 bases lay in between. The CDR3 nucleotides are TGTGCCAGCAGCTTTTCAGGGACAAGGAGCGAGCAGTTCTTC. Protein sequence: CASSFSGTRSEQFF.